This passage covers 8 T cell receptor beta chains from one sample sequenced in a study of blood T cell repertoires in COVID-19. Using immunoSEQ multiplex PCR, the repertoire was profiled, and TCRdb retains in-frame clones only, with some absent. The sample lists under 350,000 clones, around 90% seen once, with roughly 7% in the top ten. The specimen was peripheral blood. The receptors shown here come from a woman under 40 with COVID-19, enrolled during active disease.

The chain carries TRBV29-1 and TRBJ1-2; a possible D gene is TRBD1 (5 bases). This CDR3 spans 12 amino acids. CDR1 is SQVTM, CDR2 ANQGSEA, per germline. Trimming took off 5 bases at V and 4 bases at J, with 11 bases between the two ends. In DNA, the CDR3 is TGCAGCGTTTGGGGCGACAGCTATGGCTACACCTTC. It encodes CSVWGDSYGYTF.

The chain couples TRBV27 to TRBJ2-1, with D possibly matching TRBD2 (6 bases). The length of the CDR3 is 16 residues. Germline assignment: CDR1 MNHEY and CDR2 SMNVEV (reference sequence). V shed 2 bases and J shed 9 bases, with 20 bases lying between them. The DNA for the CDR3 is TGTGCCAGCAGTTTACCTGGGGCGGGGTCCTGGGGTGAGCAGTTCTTC. It specifies CASSLPGAGSWGEQFF.

This rearrangement joins TRBV28 to TRBJ2-4; D is unresolved. V dropped 3 bases and J dropped 6 bases, with 12 bases sitting between them. The CDR3 totals 14 residues. Germline-derived CDR1 and CDR2 are MDHEN and SYDVKM. The CDR3 region has the DNA TGTGCCAGCAGTTTTTCCGTAGCCGTAAACATTCAGTACTTC. Its translation is CASSFSVAVNIQYF. Combining the CDR3 with reference TRBV28 and TRBJ2-4 gives the whole variable domain DVKVTQSSRYLVKRTGEKVFLECVQDMDHENMFWYRQDPGLGLRLIYFSYDVKMKEKGDIPEGYSVSREKKERFSLILESASTNQTSMYLCASSFSVAVNIQYFGAGTRLSVL.

The rearrangement uses TRBV4-3 and TRBJ1-2; D uncertain. The V gene's germline CDR1 is LGHNA and CDR2 YSLEER. The germline V and J ends were trimmed by 3 bases and 4 bases, with 18 bases remaining between them. The CDR3 is 16 amino acids. The CDR3 DNA follows: TGCGCCAGCAGCCACCGGGGTGGCTCCCGGGCCTATGGCTACACCTTC. Protein product: CASSHRGGSRAYGYTF.

V usage is TRBV30 and J usage is TRBJ1-1; 8 nucleotides match TRBD1. The CDR3 sequence is 15 residues long. Looked up from germline, CDR1 is GTSNPN and CDR2 is SVGIG (reference sequence). V was pared by 2 bases and J by 1 base, with 6 bases of the junction left unmatched. The CDR3 sequence: CAWSTMDRANTEAFF. CDR3 nucleotides: TGTGCCTGGAGTACAATGGACAGGGCGAACACTGAAGCTTTCTTT.

This chain connects TRBV5-4 to TRBJ2-2; TRBD2 agrees at 9 bases. This CDR3 region has 16 residues. Trimming cost V 3 bases and J 5 bases; bases outside gene matches: 8. Germline V gene data show CDR1 as SGHNT and CDR2 as YYREEE (reference sequence). CDR3: CASSSFGLASTGELFF. The CDR3 nucleotides read TGTGCCAGCAGCTCCTTCGGACTAGCGTCAACCGGGGAGCTGTTTTTT.

This chain connects TRBV19 to TRBJ2-1; 9 bases line up with TRBD2. The germline V gene encodes CDR1 LNHDA and CDR2 SQIVND (reference sequence). V gave up 6 bases and J gave up 0 bases; unmatched junction bases: 9. This CDR3 spans 17 amino acids. Here the CDR3 DNA reads TGTGCCAGTAGGCAACTAGCGGGCCTCAGCTCCTACAATGAGCAGTTCTTC. As protein: CASRQLAGLSSYNEQFF.

The chain joins TRBV9 to TRBJ2-2; 9 bases are a match to TRBD2. The germline V gene encodes CDR1 SGDLS and CDR2 YYNGEE. The CDR3 runs 17 residues. Losses at the gene ends were 0 bases for V and 5 bases for J; bases not matched to a gene: 8. CDR3 nucleotides: TGTGCCAGCAGCGTAGGGGCGGGAGGGCCCAGGACCGGGGAGCTGTTTTTT. Protein: CASSVGAGGPRTGELFF.